This entry concerns a single T cell receptor (beta chain). Its target is not known. As the sequencing template, cDNA was produced by extracting RNA and reverse transcribing it. Sequenced by immunoSEQ multiplex PCR; TCRdb stores in-frame clones only, minus some. The table has roughly 210,000 clones, 40% to 45% seen once; the top ten hold 2% to 3%. Treatment of the sample: oral pan-JAK inhibitor, 5-10 mg twice daily. The sample originates from a study of CD8+ T cells in alopecia areata. For the study at large: Percentage of affected scalp area was the basis on which treated patients' severity was scored.

V shed 3 bases and J 7 bases; nucleotides not matched to a gene: 7. This CDR3 spans 14 amino acids. Germline V gives CDR1 KGHSH, CDR2 LQKENI. Study-wide results and caveats: Expanded CD8+ clones among the top 100, and scalp clonality, were significantly decreased by tofacitinib.

The sequence derives from a human donor with alopecia areata. Sample: CD4+ T cells sorted from blood, taken at approximately week 36, from a patient treated with tofacitinib. The rearrangement uses TRBV18 and TRBJ1-2; 8 bases agree with TRBD1. The CDR3 DNA reads as TGTGCCAGCTCACCGGGGACAGGCTTTCGTGGCTACACCTTC. Protein: CASSPGTGFRGYTF. Based on the CDR3 plus reference TRBV18 and TRBJ1-2, the full variable domain is NAGVMQNPRHLVRRRGQEARLRCSPMKGHSHVYWYRQLPEEGLKFMVYLQKENIIDESGMPKERFSAEFPKEGPSILRIQQVVRGDSAAYFCASSPGTGFRGYTFGSGTRLTVV.